One and the same sample provided the 6 T cell receptor beta chains below, sequenced in a study of OX40 agonist ivuxolimab in advanced cancers. Here immunoSEQ multiplex PCR was the method, and the copy in TCRdb shows in-frame clones only, minus some. This table has about 160,000 clones, approximately 94% appearing once. Sequenced material: CD4+ or CD8+ T cells sorted from blood, taken in a trial of the OX40 agonist ivuxolimab. These receptors were collected from an adult with an advanced solid tumor such as melanoma, head and neck, liver or kidney cancer.

This chain links TRBV5-1 with TRBJ2-3; D gene uncertain. This CDR3 contains 17 residues. Germline loops: CDR1 SGHRS, CDR2 YFSETQ. V was clipped by 0 bases and J by 0 bases, with 14 bases between them. The CDR3, as DNA: TGCGCCAGCAGCTTGGTACGTGCAGGATCGAGCACAGATACGCAGTATTTT. This translates into CASSLVRAGSSTDTQYF.

This clone was recorded once. The chain is built from TRBV27 and TRBJ1-2; tentative D call: TRBD1 (6 bases). The V gene's germline CDR1 is MNHEY and CDR2 SMNVEV (reference sequence). Trimming took 3 bases from V and 6 from J, leaving 17 bases between them. This CDR3 comprises 15 residues. The CDR3 nucleotides read TGTGCCAGCAGTTTTTGGCAGGGGATTGAGCATGGCTACACCTTC. This sequence encodes CASSFWQGIEHGYTF.

The V gene is TRBV5-1, the J gene TRBJ1-6; D is uncertain. Trimming shortened V by 0 bases and J by 5 bases, and 9 bases separated the two germline ends. Germline V gives CDR1 SGHRS, CDR2 YFSETQ. This CDR3 is built from 15 residues. CDR3 sequence reads: CASSLVHRNNSPLHF. Written as DNA, the CDR3 is TGCGCCAGCAGCTTGGTACACAGAAATAATTCACCCCTCCACTTT.

This clone was recorded only once. The V and J genes are TRBV6-5 and TRBJ1-2, with 7 bases aligning to TRBD1. CDR1 and CDR2 from the germline V gene are MNHEY and SVGAGI. The trim removed 5 bases at V and 0 bases at J, leaving 3 bases unmatched. This CDR3 contains 14 residues. The CDR3 DNA is TGTGCCAGCAGTCGGACAGGTTCTAACTATGGCTACACCTTC. Its translation is CASSRTGSNYGYTF.

The genes are TRBV18 and TRBJ1-1; weak D call: TRBD1 (6 bases). V was trimmed by 0 bases and J by 4 bases, leaving 9 bases between them. Germline CDR1 is KGHSH and CDR2 is LQKENI. The CDR3 length is 14 residues. The CDR3 nucleotides read TGTGCCAGCTCACCACCGGGGGCCCTCACTGAAGCTTTCTTT. Protein product: CASSPPGALTEAFF.

The rearrangement joins TRBV15 to TRBJ2-1; D could derive from TRBD1 or TRBD2 (5 bases each). The germline V gene has CDR1 LNHNV and CDR2 YYDKDF (reference sequence). The germline V and J ends were trimmed by 0 bases and 9 bases, with 12 bases remaining between them. The CDR3 has 14 residues. The CDR3 sequence is CATSRDRGVFEQFF. DNA for the CDR3: TGTGCCACCAGCAGAGATAGGGGAGTGTTTGAGCAGTTCTTC.